This TCR beta chain was observed in a study of neoadjuvant anti-PD-1 for oral cavity cancer. CDR1 and CDR2 (germline): SGHKS, YYEKEE (reference sequence). Deletions cut 2 bases from V and 0 bases from J, with 18 bases between. The CDR3 consists of 18 residues. The data were produced by immunoSEQ multiplex PCR, yet TCRdb's version contains in-frame clones alone and is incomplete. The table lists around 12,000 clones, 65% of them singletons, with around 2% in the top ten. There are a few counts of this clone. Sample: PBMCs, taken before nivolumab (anti-PD-1) treatment. This TCR came from a person aged 35-80 years with oral cavity squamous cell carcinoma. The V gene is TRBV5-5, the J gene TRBJ2-1; possibly TRBD1 for D (7 bases). CDR3 sequence reads: CASSLNPPGGISYNEQFF. CDR3 nucleotides: TGTGCCAGCAGCTTAAACCCCCCAGGGGGGATCTCCTACAATGAGCAGTTCTTC.